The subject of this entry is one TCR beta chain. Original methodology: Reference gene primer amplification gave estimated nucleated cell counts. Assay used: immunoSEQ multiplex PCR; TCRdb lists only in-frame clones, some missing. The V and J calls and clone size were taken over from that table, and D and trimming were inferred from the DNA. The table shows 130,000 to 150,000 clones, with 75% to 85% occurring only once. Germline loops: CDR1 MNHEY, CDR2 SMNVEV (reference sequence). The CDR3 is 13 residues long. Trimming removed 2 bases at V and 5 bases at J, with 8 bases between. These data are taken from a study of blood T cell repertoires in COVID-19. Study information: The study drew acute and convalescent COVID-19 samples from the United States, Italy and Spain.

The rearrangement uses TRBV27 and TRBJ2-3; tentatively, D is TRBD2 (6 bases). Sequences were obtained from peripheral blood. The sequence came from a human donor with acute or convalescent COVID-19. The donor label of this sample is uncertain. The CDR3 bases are TGTGCCAGCAGTTTAAAAGCGGGAGATACGCAGTATTTT. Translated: CASSLKAGDTQYF.